The 14 T cell receptor beta chains listed next were all sequenced from one sample in a study of T cell responses to AZD1222 COVID-19 vaccine. Sequencing used immunoSEQ multiplex PCR; TCRdb keeps in-frame clones, though not all of them. The table shows fewer than 200,000 clones, with more than 80% occurring only once. The sequencing used peripheral blood, collected on day 0 of AZD1222 vaccination. The receptors derive from an adult in good health.

The V and J genes are TRBV12-3 or TRBV12-4 and TRBJ1-2; 8 nucleotides agree with TRBD1. The CDR3 runs to 13 residues. V lost 5 bases to trimming and J lost 7 bases; unmatched junction nucleotides: 6. CDR3 nucleotides: TGTGCCAGCAGTGTGACAGGGGAGGCTGGCTACACCTTC. Protein: CASSVTGEAGYTF.

The rearrangement links TRBV12-3 or TRBV12-4 to TRBJ2-7; D remains ambiguous. Trimming removed 8 bases at V and 0 bases at J, with 11 bases between. This CDR3 is built from 13 residues. The CDR3 DNA reads TGTGCCAGCCGACGGGTGAGCTCCTACGAGCAGTACTTC. Residues: CASRRVSSYEQYF.

V gene TRBV21-1 combines with J gene TRBJ2-7; the table's TRBD1 call for D was not verified on the DNA. TRBV21-1 corresponds to a pseudogene. The CDR3 has 11 residues. The DNA for the CDR3 is TGTGCCAGCAGCAATGCCCAGGAGCAGTACTTC. Translating gives CASSNAQEQYF.

The chain joins TRBV6-5 to TRBJ2-5, with D uncertain. This CDR3 spans 10 amino acids. V lost 6 bases and J lost 3, with 2 bases in between. Germline lookup yields CDR1 MNHEY and CDR2 SVGAGI. The CDR3 DNA reads TGTGCCAGCAGCGAAGAGACCCAGTACTTC. It codes for CASSEETQYF.

The chain employs TRBV6-5 and TRBJ1-6; 9 bases agree with TRBD1. The CDR3 totals 14 residues. V trimming: 2 bases; J trimming: 10 bases; junction bases outside the gene matches: 3. CDR1 is MNHEY and CDR2 is SVGAGI in the germline V gene. CDR3 sequence: CASSYDRGTSPLHF. Here the CDR3 DNA reads TGTGCCAGCAGTTACGACAGGGGGACCTCACCCCTCCACTTT.

J is TRBJ1-5 and V is TRBV7-6, with D maybe TRBD1 (5 bases). This CDR3 comprises 16 residues. Trimming took 6 bases from V and 0 from J, leaving 15 bases between them. Looked up from germline, CDR1 is SGHVS and CDR2 is FNYEAQ. This CDR3 reads CASSPGTVNSNQPQHF. CDR3 coding DNA: TGTGCCAGCAGTCCCGGGACCGTTAATAGCAATCAGCCCCAGCATTTT.

The chain joins TRBV7-9 to TRBJ2-3; D tentatively reads TRBD1 or TRBD2 (5 bases each). V lost 5 bases and J lost 4, with 13 bases in between. The CDR3 covers 14 residues. CDR1 and CDR2 (germline): SEHNR, FQNEAQ (reference sequence). CDR3 sequence reads: CASSRDGSPDTQYF. The CDR3 coding sequence is TGTGCCAGCAGCCGGGACGGGTCCCCAGATACGCAGTATTTT.

The chain links TRBV19 to TRBJ1-1; D is perhaps TRBD1 (6 bases). The V end lost 4 bases, the J end lost 1 base, and 7 bases lay between the germline ends. This CDR3 spans 13 amino acids. CDR1 is LNHDA and CDR2 is SQIVND in the germline V gene (reference sequence). CDR3 nucleotide sequence: TGTGCCAGTAGTACAGGGGCGAACACTGAAGCTTTCTTT. Amino acid sequence: CASSTGANTEAFF.

The genes are TRBV4-2 and TRBJ1-3, with D maybe TRBD1 (5 bases). Trimming left V 0 bases short and J 4 bases short, with 13 bases between. The CDR3 has 16 amino acids. Germline assignment: CDR1 LGHNA and CDR2 YNFKEQ. CDR3 nucleotides: TGTGCCAGCAGCCAAGACGAAGGGGTTTGGGGAAACACCATATATTTT. The encoded protein is CASSQDEGVWGNTIYF.

V gene TRBV6-5 combines with J gene TRBJ1-4, with D uncertain. The germline V gene encodes CDR1 MNHEY and CDR2 SVGAGI. This CDR3 is built from 15 residues. V was shortened by 2 bases and J by 8 bases, with 15 bases between the two germline ends. CDR3 in DNA: TGTGCCAGCAGTTACCTCGGAGTCCCCGGGGAAAAACTGTTTTTT. Translated: CASSYLGVPGEKLFF.

Remarks on this clone: The sample holds other DNA sequences that translate to the same CDR3. The chain has TRBV5-1 and TRBJ2-7, with D perhaps given as TRBD1 or TRBD2 (5 bases each). This CDR3 region has 14 residues. CDR1 and CDR2 from the germline V gene are SGHRS and YFSETQ. V gave up 4 bases and J gave up 3 bases, with 14 bases separating them. For the CDR3, the DNA is TGCGCCAGCAGCCGGGACCGATCCAACTACGAGCAGTACTTC. Translated, it gives CASSRDRSNYEQYF.

The chain recombines TRBV7-9 with TRBJ1-1; D gene uncertain. The CDR3 spans 13 residues. Germline V CDR1 and CDR2: SEHNR, FQNEAQ (reference sequence). Trimming left V 5 bases short and J 4 bases short, with 11 bases between. CDR3 in amino acids: CASSDQSITEAFF. Written as DNA, the CDR3 is TGTGCCAGCAGCGATCAGAGCATCACTGAAGCTTTCTTT.

V gene TRBV21-1 combines with J gene TRBJ2-1; the D call of TRBD2 is as the table states it, not checked on the DNA. TRBV21-1 is listed as a pseudogene. The CDR3 extends over 18 amino acids. The CDR3 region has the DNA TGTGCCAGCAGCAAACCCTGGACTAGCGGAATTTCCTACAATGAGCAGTTCTTC. It is translated as CASSKPWTSGISYNEQFF.

The chain employs TRBV5-5 and TRBJ1-4; D may be TRBD1 (6 bases). The CDR3 sequence is 15 residues long. Germline V gene sequence: CDR1 SGHKS, CDR2 YYEKEE (reference sequence). V lost 5 bases and J 8 bases, leaving 19 bases between the germline ends. The chain's CDR3 is CASRDYVGGHEKLFF. The CDR3 DNA reads as TGTGCCAGCAGAGATTACGTGGGGGGGCACGAAAAACTGTTTTTT.